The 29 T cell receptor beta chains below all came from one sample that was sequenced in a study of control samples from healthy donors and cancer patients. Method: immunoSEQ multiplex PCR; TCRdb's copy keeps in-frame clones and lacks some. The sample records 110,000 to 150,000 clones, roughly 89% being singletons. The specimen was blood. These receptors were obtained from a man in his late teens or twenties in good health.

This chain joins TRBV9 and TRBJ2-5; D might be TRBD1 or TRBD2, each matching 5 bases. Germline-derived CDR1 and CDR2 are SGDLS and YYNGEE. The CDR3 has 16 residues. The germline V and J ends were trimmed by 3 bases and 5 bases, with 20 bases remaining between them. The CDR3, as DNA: TGTGCCAGCAGCGAGGCCCGGGCAGGGTGGGAGGAGACCCAGTACTTC. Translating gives CASSEARAGWEETQYF.

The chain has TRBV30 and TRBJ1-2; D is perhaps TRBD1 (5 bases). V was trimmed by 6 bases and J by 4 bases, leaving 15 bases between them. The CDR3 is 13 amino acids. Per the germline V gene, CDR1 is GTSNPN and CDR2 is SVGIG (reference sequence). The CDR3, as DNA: TGTGCCTGCCCTACACCCGGGACCTATGGCTACACCTTC. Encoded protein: CACPTPGTYGYTF.

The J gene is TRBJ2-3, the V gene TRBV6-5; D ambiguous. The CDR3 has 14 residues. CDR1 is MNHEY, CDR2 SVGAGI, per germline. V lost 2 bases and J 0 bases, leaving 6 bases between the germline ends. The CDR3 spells CASSYVRSTDTQYF. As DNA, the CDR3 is TGTGCCAGCAGTTACGTCAGAAGCACAGATACGCAGTATTTT.

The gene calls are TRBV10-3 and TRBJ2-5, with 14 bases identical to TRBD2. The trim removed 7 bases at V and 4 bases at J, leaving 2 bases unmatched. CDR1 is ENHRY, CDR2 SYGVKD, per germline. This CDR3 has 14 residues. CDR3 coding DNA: TGTGCCATCACGACTAGCGGGGGGGCAGAGACCCAGTACTTC. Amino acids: CAITTSGGAETQYF.

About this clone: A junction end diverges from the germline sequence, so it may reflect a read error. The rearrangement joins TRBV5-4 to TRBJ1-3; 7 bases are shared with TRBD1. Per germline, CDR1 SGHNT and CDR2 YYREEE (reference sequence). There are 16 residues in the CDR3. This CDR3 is CASSLPGGPSGSTIYF. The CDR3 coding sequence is TGTGCCAGCAGCTTACCAGGGGGTCCCTCTGGAAGCACCATATATTTT. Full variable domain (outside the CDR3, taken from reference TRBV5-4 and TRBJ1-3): ETGVTQSPTHLIKTRGQQVTLRCSSQSGHNTVSWYQQALGQGPQFIFQYYREEENGRGNFPPRFSGLQFPNYSSELNVNALELDDSALYLCASSLPGGPSGSTIYFGEGSWLTVV.

CDR3 bases: TGCGCCAGCAGCGCGGGGGCAGCTCAAAACACTGAAGCTTTCTTT. Its protein product is CASSAGAAQNTEAFF. The rearrangement uses TRBV5-1 and TRBJ1-1; D possibly corresponds to TRBD1 (6 bases). The CDR3 length is 15 residues. V was pared by 4 bases and J by 2 bases, with 15 bases between. The germline CDR1 and CDR2 sequences are SGHRS and YFSETQ.

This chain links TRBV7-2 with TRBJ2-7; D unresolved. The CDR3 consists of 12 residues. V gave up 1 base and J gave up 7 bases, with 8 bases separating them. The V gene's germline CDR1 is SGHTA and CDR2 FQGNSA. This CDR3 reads CASSLELGEQYF. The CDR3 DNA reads TGTGCCAGCAGCTTAGAGTTAGGTGAGCAGTACTTC.

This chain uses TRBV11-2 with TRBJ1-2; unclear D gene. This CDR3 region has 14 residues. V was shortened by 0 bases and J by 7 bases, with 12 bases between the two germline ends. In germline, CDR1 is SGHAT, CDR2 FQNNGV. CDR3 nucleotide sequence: TGTGCCAGCAGCTTAGAAGGACCTCCGAGTGGCTACACCTTC. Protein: CASSLEGPPSGYTF.

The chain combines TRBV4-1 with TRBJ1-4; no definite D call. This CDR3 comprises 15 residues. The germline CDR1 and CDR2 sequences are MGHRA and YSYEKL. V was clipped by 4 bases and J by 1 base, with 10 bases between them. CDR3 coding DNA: TGCGCCAGCAGCCGTGTTTTGGGAACTAATGAAAAACTGTTTTTT. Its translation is CASSRVLGTNEKLFF.

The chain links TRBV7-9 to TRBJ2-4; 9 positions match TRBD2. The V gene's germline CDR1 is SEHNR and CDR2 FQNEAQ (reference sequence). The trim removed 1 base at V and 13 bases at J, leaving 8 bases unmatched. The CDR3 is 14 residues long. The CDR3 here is CASSLDPAGGFQYF. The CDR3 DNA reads TGTGCCAGCAGCTTAGACCCAGCGGGGGGTTTCCAGTACTTC.

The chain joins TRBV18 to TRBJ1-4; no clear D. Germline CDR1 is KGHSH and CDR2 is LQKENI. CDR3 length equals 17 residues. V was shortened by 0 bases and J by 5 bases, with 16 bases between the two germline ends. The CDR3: CASSPPWSSTANEKLFF. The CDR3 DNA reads TGTGCCAGCTCACCACCCTGGTCCTCAACCGCAAATGAAAAACTGTTTTTT. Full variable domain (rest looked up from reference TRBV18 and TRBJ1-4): NAGVMQNPRHLVRRRGQEARLRCSPMKGHSHVYWYRQLPEEGLKFMVYLQKENIIDESGMPKERFSAEFPKEGPSILRIQQVVRGDSAAYFCASSPPWSSTANEKLFFGSGTQLSVL.

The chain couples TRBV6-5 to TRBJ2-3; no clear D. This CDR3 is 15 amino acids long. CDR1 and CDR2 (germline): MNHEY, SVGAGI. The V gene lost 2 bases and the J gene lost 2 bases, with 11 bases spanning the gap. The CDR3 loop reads CASSYGRTNTDTQYF. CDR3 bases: TGTGCCAGCAGTTACGGGCGGACCAACACAGATACGCAGTATTTT.

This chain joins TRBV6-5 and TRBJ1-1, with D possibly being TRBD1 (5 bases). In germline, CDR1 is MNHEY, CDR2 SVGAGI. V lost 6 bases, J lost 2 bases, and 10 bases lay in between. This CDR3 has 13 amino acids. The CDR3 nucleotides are TGTGCCAGCAGAACGGGACGTAACACTGAAGCTTTCTTT. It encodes CASRTGRNTEAFF.

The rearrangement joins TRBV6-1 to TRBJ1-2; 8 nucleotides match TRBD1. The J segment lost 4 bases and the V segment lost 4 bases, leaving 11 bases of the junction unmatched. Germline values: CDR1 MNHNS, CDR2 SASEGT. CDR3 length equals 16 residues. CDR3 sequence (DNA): TGTGCCAGCAGTGGGGGACTCCTGGGACAGGTCTATGGCTACACCTTC. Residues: CASSGGLLGQVYGYTF.

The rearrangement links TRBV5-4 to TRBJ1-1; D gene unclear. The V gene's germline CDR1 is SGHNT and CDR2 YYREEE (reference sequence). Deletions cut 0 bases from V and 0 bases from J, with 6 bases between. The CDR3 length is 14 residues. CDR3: CASSLEPMNTEAFF. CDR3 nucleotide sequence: TGTGCCAGCAGCTTGGAACCCATGAACACTGAAGCTTTCTTT.

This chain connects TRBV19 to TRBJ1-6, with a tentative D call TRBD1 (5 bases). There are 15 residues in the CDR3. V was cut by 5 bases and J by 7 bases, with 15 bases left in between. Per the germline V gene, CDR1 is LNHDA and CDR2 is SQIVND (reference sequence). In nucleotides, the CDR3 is TGTGCCAGTAGTCGGAATCAGGGCCCGAATTCACCCCTCCACTTT. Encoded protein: CASSRNQGPNSPLHF.

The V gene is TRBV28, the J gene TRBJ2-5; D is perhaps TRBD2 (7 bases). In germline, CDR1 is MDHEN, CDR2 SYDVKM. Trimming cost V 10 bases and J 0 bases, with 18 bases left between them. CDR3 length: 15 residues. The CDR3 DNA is TGTGCCACCCAGAGGGGGGGCCAGTACCAAGAGACCCAGTACTTC. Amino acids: CATQRGGQYQETQYF.

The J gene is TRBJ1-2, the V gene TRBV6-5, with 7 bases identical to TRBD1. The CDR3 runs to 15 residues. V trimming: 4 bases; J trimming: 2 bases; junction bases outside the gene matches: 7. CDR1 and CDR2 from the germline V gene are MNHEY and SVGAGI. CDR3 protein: CASSSPGQLNYGYTF. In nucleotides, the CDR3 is TGTGCCAGCAGTTCCCCGGGACAGCTAAACTATGGCTACACCTTC.

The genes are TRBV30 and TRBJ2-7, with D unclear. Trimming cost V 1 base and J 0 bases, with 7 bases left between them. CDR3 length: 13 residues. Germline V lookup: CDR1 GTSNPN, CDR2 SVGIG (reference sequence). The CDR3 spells CAWSGSFSYEQYF. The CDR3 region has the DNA TGTGCCTGGAGTGGCAGCTTCTCCTACGAGCAGTACTTC.

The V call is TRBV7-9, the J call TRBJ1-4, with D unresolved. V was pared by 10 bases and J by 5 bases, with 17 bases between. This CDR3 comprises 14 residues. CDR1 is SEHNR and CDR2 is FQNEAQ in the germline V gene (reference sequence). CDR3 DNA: TGTGCCACCTTATCCCGGTCCCTCAATGAAAAACTGTTTTTT. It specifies CATLSRSLNEKLFF.

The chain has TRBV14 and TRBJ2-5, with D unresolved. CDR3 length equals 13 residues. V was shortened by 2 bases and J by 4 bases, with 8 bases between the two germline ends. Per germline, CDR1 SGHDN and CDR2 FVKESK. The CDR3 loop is CASSQIVTETQYF. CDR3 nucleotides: TGTGCCAGCAGCCAAATTGTTACAGAGACCCAGTACTTC. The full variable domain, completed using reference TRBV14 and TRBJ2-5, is EAGVTQFPSHSVIEKGQTVTLRCDPISGHDNLYWYRRVMGKEIKFLLHFVKESKQDESGMPNNRFLAERTGGTYSTLKVQPAELEDSGVYFCASSQIVTETQYFGPGTRLLVL.

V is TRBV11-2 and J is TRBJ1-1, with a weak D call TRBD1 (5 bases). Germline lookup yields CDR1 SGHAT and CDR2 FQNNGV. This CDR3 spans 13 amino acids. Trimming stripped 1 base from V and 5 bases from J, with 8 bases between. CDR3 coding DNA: TGTGCCAGCAGCTTAGCGGGGCGGACTGAAGCTTTCTTT. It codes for CASSLAGRTEAFF.

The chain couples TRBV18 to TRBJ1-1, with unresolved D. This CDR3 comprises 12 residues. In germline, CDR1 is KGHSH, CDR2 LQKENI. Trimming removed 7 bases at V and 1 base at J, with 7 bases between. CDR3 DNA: TGTGCCAGCTTATCCGGGAACACTGAAGCTTTCTTT. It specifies CASLSGNTEAFF.

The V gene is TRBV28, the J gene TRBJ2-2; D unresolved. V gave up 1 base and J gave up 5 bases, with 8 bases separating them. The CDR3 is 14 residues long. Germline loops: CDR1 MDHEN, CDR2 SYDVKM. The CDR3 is CASSLFRETGELFF. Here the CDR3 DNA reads TGTGCCAGCAGTTTATTCAGAGAGACCGGGGAGCTGTTTTTT. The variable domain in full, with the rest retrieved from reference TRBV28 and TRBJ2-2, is DVKVTQSSRYLVKRTGEKVFLECVQDMDHENMFWYRQDPGLGLRLIYFSYDVKMKEKGDIPEGYSVSREKKERFSLILESASTNQTSMYLCASSLFRETGELFFGEGSRLTVL.

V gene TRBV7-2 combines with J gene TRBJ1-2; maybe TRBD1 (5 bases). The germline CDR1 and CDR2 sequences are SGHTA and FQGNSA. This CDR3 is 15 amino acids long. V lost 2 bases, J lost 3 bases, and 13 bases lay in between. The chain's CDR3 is CASSLFSVGDYGYTF. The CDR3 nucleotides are TGTGCCAGCAGCTTATTTTCCGTGGGGGACTATGGCTACACCTTC.

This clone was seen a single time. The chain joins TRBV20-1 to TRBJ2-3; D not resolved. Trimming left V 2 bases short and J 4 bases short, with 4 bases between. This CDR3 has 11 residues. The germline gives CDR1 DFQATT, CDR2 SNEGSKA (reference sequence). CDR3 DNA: TGCAGTGCTAGACACCCAGATACGCAGTATTTT. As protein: CSARHPDTQYF.

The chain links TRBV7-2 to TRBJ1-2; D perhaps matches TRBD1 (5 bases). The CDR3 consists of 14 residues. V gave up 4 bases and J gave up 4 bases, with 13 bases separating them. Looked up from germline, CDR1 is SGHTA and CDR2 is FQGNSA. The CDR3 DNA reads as TGTGCCAGCAGCTCAGAGTTAGACAGCTATGGCTACACCTTC. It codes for CASSSELDSYGYTF.

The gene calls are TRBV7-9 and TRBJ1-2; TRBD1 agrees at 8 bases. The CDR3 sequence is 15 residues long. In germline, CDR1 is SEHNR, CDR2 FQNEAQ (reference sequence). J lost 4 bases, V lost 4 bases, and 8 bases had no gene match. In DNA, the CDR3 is TGTGCCAGCAGCTCCTTGGACAGGGATACCTATGGCTACACCTTC. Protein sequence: CASSSLDRDTYGYTF.

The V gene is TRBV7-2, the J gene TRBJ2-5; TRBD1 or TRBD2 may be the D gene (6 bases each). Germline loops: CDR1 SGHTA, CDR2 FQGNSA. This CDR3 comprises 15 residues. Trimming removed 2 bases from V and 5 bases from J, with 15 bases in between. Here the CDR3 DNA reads TGTGCCAGCAGCTTATTTGTGGGGGGCCGGGAGACCCAGTACTTC. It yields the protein CASSLFVGGRETQYF.